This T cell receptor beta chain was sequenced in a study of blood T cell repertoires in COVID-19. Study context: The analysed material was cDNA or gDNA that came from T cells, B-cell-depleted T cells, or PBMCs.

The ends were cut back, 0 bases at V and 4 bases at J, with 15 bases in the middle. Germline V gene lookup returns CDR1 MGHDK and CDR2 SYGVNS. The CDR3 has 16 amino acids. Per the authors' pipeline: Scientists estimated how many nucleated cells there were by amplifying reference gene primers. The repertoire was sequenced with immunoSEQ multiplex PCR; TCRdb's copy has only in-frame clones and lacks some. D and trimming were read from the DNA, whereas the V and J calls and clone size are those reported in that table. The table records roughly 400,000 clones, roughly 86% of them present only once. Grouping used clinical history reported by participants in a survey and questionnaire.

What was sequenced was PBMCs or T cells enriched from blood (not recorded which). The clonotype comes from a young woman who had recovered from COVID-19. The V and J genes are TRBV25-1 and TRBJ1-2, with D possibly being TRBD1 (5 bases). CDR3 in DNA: TGTGCCAGCAGTGAATATTTTTTAGGGGATGGCTATGGCTACACCTTC. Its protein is CASSEYFLGDGYGYTF.